This is a list of T cell receptor beta chains from one sample in a study of response to subunit inactivated influenza vaccine. TCRdb itself ran the RT-PCR reads through MiXCR, one entry per CDR3 protein. Seen here are some 640,000 distinct CDR3 sequences, approximately 14% observed once, and the top ten hold 5.5% to 7%. This sample comprised PBMCs from blood, obtained 14 to 15 days before vaccination. These receptors originate from a man aged 45-60 years who received an inactivated influenza vaccine. CDR3s include the opening cysteine and the closing phenylalanine or tryptophan. A D gene is named only where the DNA matches it firmly. Size is omitted from some rows. Given values are once, few, many or a class for expanded clones.

>TRBV12-3/TRBV12-4|NA|few|TRBJ1-4
CASSQGVANEKLFF
TGTGCCAGCAGCCAAGGGGTGGCTAATGAAAAACTGTTTTTT
>TRBV15|NA|many|TRBJ1-1
CATSRLLMNTEAFF
TGTGCCACCAGCAGACTCCTTATGAACACTGAAGCTTTCTTT
>TRBV12-3/TRBV12-4|NA|many|TRBJ1-1
CASSINKNTEAFF
TGTGCCAGCAGTATAAACAAGAACACTGAAGCTTTCTTT
>TRBV12-3/TRBV12-4|NA|many|TRBJ2-3
CASSLLPVRAGDTQYF
TGTGCCAGCAGCCTCCTCCCGGTTAGGGCGGGGGATACGCAGTATTTT
>TRBV6-2/TRBV6-3|TRBD2|NA|TRBJ2-5
CASSYSETSGGQETQYF
TGTGCCAGCAGTTACTCGGAGACTAGCGGGGGCCAAGAGACCCAGTACTTC
>TRBV5-6|NA|few|TRBJ2-4
CASSSALQGGRNIQYF
TGTGCCAGCAGCTCTGCGCTACAGGGAGGGAGGAACATTCAGTACTTC
>TRBV7-2|TRBD1|few|TRBJ2-7
CASSHVGQGHEQYF
TGTGCCAGCAGCCACGTGGGACAGGGACACGAGCAGTACTTC
>TRBV7-3|TRBD2|NA|TRBJ2-1
CASSLRPTGTTDEQFF
TGTGCCAGCAGCTTACGGCCTACGGGGACTACCGATGAGCAGTTCTTC
>TRBV5-1|NA|NA|TRBJ2-6
CASSLNNGPYGANVLTF
TGCGCCAGCAGCTTGAATAACGGGCCGTACGGGGCCAACGTCCTGACTTTC
>TRBV30|NA|few|TRBJ1-5
CAWSFPGQPQHF
TGTGCCTGGAGTTTCCCGGGGCAGCCCCAGCATTTT
>TRBV27|NA|few|TRBJ1-5
CASSSQGWEGNQPQHF
TGTGCCAGCAGTTCACAGGGATGGGAGGGCAATCAGCCCCAGCATTTT
>TRBV7-8|NA|NA|TRBJ2-3
CASSSSRGYTDTQYF
TGTGCCAGCTCTAGCTCGCGGGGATACACAGATACGCAGTATTTT
>TRBV18|TRBD1|NA|TRBJ2-7
CASSPPGTGATYEQYF
TGTGCCAGCTCACCACCCGGGACAGGGGCCACCTACGAGCAGTACTTC
>TRBV15|NA|many|TRBJ1-2
CATSPGPSGYTF
TGTGCCACCAGCCCGGGACCGAGCGGCTACACCTTC
>TRBV6-2/TRBV6-3|TRBD1|few|TRBJ2-1
CASSSRQGLFF
TGTGCCAGCAGTTCCCGACAGGGCCTGTTCTTC
>TRBV28|NA|NA|TRBJ2-2
CASSWLGAGELFF
TGTGCCAGCAGTTGGTTGGGGGCCGGGGAGCTGTTTTTT
>TRBV14|NA|NA|TRBJ2-5
CASSQLLPPQETQYF
TGTGCCAGCAGCCAACTTCTCCCACCGCAAGAGACCCAGTACTTC
>TRBV11-2|NA|few|TRBJ2-2
CASSLLRAGGELFF
TGTGCCAGCAGCTTATTGAGGGCTGGCGGGGAGCTGTTTTTT
>TRBV5-6|NA|few|TRBJ1-3
CASSAGLLPLGNTIYF
TGTGCCAGCAGCGCGGGACTGTTACCGCTGGGAAACACCATATATTTT
>TRBV5-5|NA|few|TRBJ2-7
CASSLSVDPQQYEQYF
TGTGCCAGCAGCTTGAGCGTAGATCCTCAACAGTACGAGCAGTACTTC
>TRBV5-1|NA|NA|TRBJ1-3
CASSLVTPDSGNTIYF
TGCGCCAGCAGCTTGGTAACACCCGACTCTGGAAACACCATATATTTT
>TRBV10-3|TRBD1|few|TRBJ1-3
CATTGDRTGNTIYF
TGTGCCACGACTGGGGACAGGACTGGAAACACCATATATTTT
>TRBV20-1|NA|many|TRBJ1-4
CSTGGGREKLFF
TGCAGTACCGGGGGGGGACGGGAAAAACTGTTTTTT
>TRBV9|TRBD2|NA|TRBJ2-7
CASSPRGLAGGEQYF
TGTGCCAGCAGCCCAAGGGGACTAGCGGGAGGCGAGCAGTACTTC
>TRBV7-9|NA|many|TRBJ1-2
CASSPSLRQLGYGYTF
TGTGCCAGCAGCCCTAGCCTCCGACAACTAGGGTATGGCTACACCTTC
>TRBV27|NA|few|TRBJ1-2
CASRQNRQEMIYGYTF
TGTGCCAGCAGACAAAACCGACAGGAGATGATCTATGGCTACACCTTC